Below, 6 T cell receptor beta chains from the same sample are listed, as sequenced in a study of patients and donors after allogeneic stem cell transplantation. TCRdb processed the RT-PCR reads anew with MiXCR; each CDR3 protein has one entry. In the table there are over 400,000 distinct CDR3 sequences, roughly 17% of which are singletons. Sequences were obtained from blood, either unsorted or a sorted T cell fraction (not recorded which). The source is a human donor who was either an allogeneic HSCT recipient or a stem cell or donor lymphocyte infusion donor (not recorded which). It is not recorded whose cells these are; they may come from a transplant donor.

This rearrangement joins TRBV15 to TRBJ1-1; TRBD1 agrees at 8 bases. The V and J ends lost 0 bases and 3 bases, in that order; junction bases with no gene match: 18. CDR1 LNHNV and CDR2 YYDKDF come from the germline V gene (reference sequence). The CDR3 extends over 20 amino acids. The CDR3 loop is CATSRDAPEWQGALYTEAFF. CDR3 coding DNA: TGTGCCACCAGCAGAGATGCCCCCGAGTGGCAGGGGGCTCTGTACACTGAAGCTTTCTTT.

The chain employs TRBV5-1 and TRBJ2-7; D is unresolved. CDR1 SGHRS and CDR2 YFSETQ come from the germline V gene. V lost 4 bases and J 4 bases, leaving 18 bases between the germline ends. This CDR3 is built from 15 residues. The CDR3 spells CASSRTRSIQYEQYF. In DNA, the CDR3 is TGCGCCAGCAGCCGGACGCGGAGTATACAGTACGAGCAGTACTTC.

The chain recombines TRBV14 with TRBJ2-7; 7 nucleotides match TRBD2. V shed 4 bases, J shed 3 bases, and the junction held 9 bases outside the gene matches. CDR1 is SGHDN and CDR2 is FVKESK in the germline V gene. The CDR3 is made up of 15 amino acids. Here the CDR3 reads CASSLGWRGNYEQYF. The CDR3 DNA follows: TGTGCCAGCAGCCTGGGGTGGCGGGGGAACTACGAGCAGTACTTC. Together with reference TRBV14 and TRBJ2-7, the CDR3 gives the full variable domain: EAGVTQFPSHSVIEKGQTVTLRCDPISGHDNLYWYRRVMGKEIKFLLHFVKESKQDESGMPNNRFLAERTGGTYSTLKVQPAELEDSGVYFCASSLGWRGNYEQYFGPGTRLTVT.

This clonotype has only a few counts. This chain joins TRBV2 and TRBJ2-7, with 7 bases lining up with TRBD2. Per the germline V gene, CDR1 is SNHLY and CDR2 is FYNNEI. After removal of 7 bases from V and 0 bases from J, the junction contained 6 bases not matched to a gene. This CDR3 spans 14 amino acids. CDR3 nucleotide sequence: TGTGCCAGCAAGCAAGCGGGGCTCTCCTACGAGCAGTACTTC. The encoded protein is CASKQAGLSYEQYF. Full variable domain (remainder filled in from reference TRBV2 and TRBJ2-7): EPEVTQTPSHQVTQMGQEVILRCVPISNHLYFYWYRQILGQKVEFLVSFYNNEISEKSEIFDDQFSVERPDGSNFTLKIRSTKLEDSAMYFCASKQAGLSYEQYFGPGTRLTVT.

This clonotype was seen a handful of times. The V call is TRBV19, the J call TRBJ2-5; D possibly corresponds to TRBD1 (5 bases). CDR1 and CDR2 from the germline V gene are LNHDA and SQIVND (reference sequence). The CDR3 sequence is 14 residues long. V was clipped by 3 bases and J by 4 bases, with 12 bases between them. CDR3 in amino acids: CASSILQGGETQYF. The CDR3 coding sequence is TGTGCCAGTAGTATCCTCCAGGGCGGAGAGACCCAGTACTTC.

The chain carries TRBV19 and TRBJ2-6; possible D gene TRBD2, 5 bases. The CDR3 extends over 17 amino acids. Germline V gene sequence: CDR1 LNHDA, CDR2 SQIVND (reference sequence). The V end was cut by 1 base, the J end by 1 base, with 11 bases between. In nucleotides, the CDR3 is TGTGCCAGTAGTATAGTAGGACTCCTGTCTGGGGCCAACGTCCTGACTTTC. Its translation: CASSIVGLLSGANVLTF.